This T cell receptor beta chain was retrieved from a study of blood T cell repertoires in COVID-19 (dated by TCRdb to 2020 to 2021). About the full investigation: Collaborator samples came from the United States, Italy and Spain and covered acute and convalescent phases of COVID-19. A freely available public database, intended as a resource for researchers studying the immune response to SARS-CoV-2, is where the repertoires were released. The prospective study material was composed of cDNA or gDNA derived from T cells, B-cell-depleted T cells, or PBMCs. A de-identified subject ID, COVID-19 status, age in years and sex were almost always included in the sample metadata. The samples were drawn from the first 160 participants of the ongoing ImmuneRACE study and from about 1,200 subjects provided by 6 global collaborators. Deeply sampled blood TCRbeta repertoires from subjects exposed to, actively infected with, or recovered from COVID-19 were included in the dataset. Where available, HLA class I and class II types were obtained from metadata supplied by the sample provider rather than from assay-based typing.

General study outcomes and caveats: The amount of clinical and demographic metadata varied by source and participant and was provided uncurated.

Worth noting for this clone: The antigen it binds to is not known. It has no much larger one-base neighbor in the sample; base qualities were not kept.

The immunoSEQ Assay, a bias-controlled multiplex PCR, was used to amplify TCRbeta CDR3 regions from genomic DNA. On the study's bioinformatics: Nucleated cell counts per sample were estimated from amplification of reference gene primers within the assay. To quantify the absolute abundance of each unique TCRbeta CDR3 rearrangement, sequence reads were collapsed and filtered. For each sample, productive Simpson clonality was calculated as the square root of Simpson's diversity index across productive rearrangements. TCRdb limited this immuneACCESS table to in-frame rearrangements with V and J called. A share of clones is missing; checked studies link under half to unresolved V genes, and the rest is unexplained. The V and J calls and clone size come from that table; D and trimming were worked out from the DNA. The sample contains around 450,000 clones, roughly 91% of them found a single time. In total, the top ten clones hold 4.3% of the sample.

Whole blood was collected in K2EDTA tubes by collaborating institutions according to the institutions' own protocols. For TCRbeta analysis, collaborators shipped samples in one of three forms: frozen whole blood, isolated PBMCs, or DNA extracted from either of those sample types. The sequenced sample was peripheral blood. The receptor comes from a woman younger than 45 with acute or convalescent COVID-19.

The DNA sequence is given as TGTGCCAGCAGTACACGGACAACAGAGTATAGCTCCTATAATTCACCCCTCCACTTT. It is translated as CASSTRTTEYSSYNSPLHF. The rearrangement combines TRBV27 with TRBJ1-6; possibly the D gene is TRBD1, per 5 matching bases. According to the germline V gene (reference sequence), CDR1 reads MNHEY and CDR2 reads SMNVEV. The junction shows trimming of 5 bases on V and 0 bases on J, plus 20 bases between the germline ends. The CDR3 spans 19 residues, from the cysteine through the phenylalanine. Only the CDR3 portion is preserved as DNA: 57 bases, with reading frame beginning at the first base.